Listed below are T cell receptor beta chains from one sample, sequenced in a study of blood T cell repertoires in COVID-19. Repertoires were generated with immunoSEQ multiplex PCR, while TCRdb's copy carries only in-frame clones and drops some. The sample shows around 170,000 clones, over 80% of them seen only once. The sequenced sample was peripheral blood. These receptors were obtained from a woman between 40 and 50 years old with acute or convalescent COVID-19. Both conserved end residues are part of each CDR3. A D gene is named only where the DNA matches it firmly. The size field is filled for only some rows; it gives once, few, many or a size class.

clone size | D gene | V gene | CDR3 protein
NA | NA | TRBV4-2 | CASSQDPDSTEAFF
NA | NA | TRBV12-3/TRBV12-4 | CASSRQYTEAFF
once | NA | TRBV19 | CASSTPQGRPYTGELFF
NA | TRBD1 | TRBV7-2 | CASSLLTGVGQPQHF
few | TRBD2 | TRBV30 | CAWSVRGLASYNEQFF
once | TRBD2 | TRBV7-8 | CASSPLAGTRGELFF
NA | NA | TRBV5-5 | CASSWDLQETQYF
NA | TRBD2 | TRBV5-1 | CASRTNGGADTQYF
NA | TRBD2 | TRBV3-1/TRBV3-2 | CASSQSSGDNEQYF
NA | TRBD2 | TRBV7-9 | CASSPLRGLAGVQYF
NA | NA | TRBV7-9 | CASSRPGADTQYF
NA | NA | TRBV30 | CAWTRGRGNSPLHF
NA | TRBD2 | TRBV30 | CAWSRYGGGGARLFF
NA | TRBD2 | TRBV24-1 | CATSDLEHSGTAGNEQFF
NA | TRBD1 | TRBV5-1 | CASSLDGRGPVWEKLFF
NA | NA | TRBV4-1 | CASSQTRQGFYGYTF
NA | TRBD1 | TRBV3-1/TRBV3-2 | CASSRATGSPDTQYF
NA | NA | TRBV6-5 | CASSLTQGGAYEQYF
NA | TRBD2 | TRBV6-5 | CASSPAASGRREQYF
NA | TRBD2 | TRBV24-1 | CATSDPASGSSYNEQFF
NA | NA | TRBV19 | CASSTGLVSGANVLTF
NA | NA | TRBV14 | CASSQTTRLNLYEQYF